Presented here are 8 T cell receptor beta chains from one specimen sequenced in a study of early T cells in non-severe SARS-CoV-2 infection. TCRdb used MiXCR to reprocess the 5' RACE reads, holding one entry per CDR3 protein. Of more than 65,000 distinct CDR3 sequences in the sample, roughly 4.8% were seen once. This specimen consisted of whole blood, obtained at baseline. These receptors were obtained from an adult who was a healthcare worker with PCR-confirmed SARS-CoV-2 infection or an uninfected control (not recorded which). The donor label of this sample is uncertain.

This clonotype showed up many times. The rearrangement links TRBV7-2 to TRBJ1-2; D is possibly TRBD1 (6 bases). V lost 1 base to trimming and J lost 3 bases, with 15 bases between them. The CDR3 extends over 16 amino acids. Germline lookup yields CDR1 SGHTA and CDR2 FQGNSA. The CDR3 loop is CASSLVGRGLDYGYTF. The CDR3 DNA reads as TGTGCCAGCAGCTTAGTGGGCAGGGGCTTAGACTATGGCTACACCTTC.

This clonotype appeared a few times. The V gene is TRBV6-1, the J gene TRBJ1-6, with a possible D match to TRBD1 (6 bases). Trimming took 6 bases from V and 5 from J, leaving 11 bases between them. CDR1 and CDR2 from the germline V gene are MNHNS and SASEGT. The CDR3 has 14 residues. CDR3 DNA sequence: TGTGCCAGCAGGGTGGACAGAAATAATTCACCCCTCCACTTT. Amino acid sequence: CASRVDRNNSPLHF.

This clonotype was detected ten times or more. The V gene is TRBV9, the J gene TRBJ2-1, with 10 nucleotides matching TRBD2. This CDR3 comprises 16 residues. After removal of 0 bases from V and 8 bases from J, the junction contained 8 bases not matched to a gene. Germline loops: CDR1 SGDLS, CDR2 YYNGEE. The CDR3 sequence is CASSVAAGGPLDEQFF. In DNA, the CDR3 is TGTGCCAGCAGCGTAGCAGCGGGGGGGCCATTGGATGAGCAGTTCTTC. Drawing the rest from reference TRBV9 and TRBJ2-1, the complete variable domain is DSGVTQTPKHLITATGQRVTLRCSPRSGDLSVYWYQQSLDQGLQFLIQYYNGEERAKGNILERFSAQQFPDLHSELNLSSLELGDSALYFCASSVAAGGPLDEQFFGPGTRLTVL.

This clonotype was counted ten times or more. This sequence joins TRBV5-1 and TRBJ2-6; D could derive from TRBD1 or TRBD2 (5 bases each). V lost 4 bases, J lost 0 bases, and 14 bases lay in between. This CDR3 has 17 residues. Germline loops: CDR1 SGHRS, CDR2 YFSETQ. The CDR3 sequence: CASSPGAYTSGANVLTF. CDR3 nucleotides: TGCGCCAGCAGCCCCGGGGCGTACACCTCTGGGGCCAACGTCCTGACTTTC.

The table lists this clonotype with many counts. The chain combines TRBV5-4 with TRBJ2-1; 12 bases agree with TRBD2. After removal of 2 bases from V and 6 bases from J, the junction contained 6 bases not matched to a gene. This CDR3 contains 16 residues. From germline, CDR1 is SGHNT and CDR2 YYREEE (reference sequence). The CDR3 protein is CASSFPSGGDSNEQFF. The CDR3 bases are TGTGCCAGCAGCTTCCCTAGCGGGGGGGATAGCAATGAGCAGTTCTTC.

The table lists this clonotype with many counts. V is TRBV16 and J is TRBJ1-1; the match to TRBD1 covers 7 bases. CDR1 and CDR2 from the germline V gene are KGHSY and FQNENV. With V trimmed by 9 bases and J by 1 base, 11 bases remained unmatched. The CDR3 loop spans 15 amino acids. CDR3 in DNA: TGTGCCAGTAAGCCCAGGGGGAGGCCGAACACTGAAGCTTTCTTT. Protein sequence: CASKPRGRPNTEAFF.

In its sample, this clonotype was seen many times. The rearrangement joins TRBV7-8 to TRBJ1-1; weak D call: TRBD1 (5 bases). Per germline, CDR1 SGHVS and CDR2 FQNEAQ. This CDR3 is built from 15 residues. The V gene lost 2 bases and the J gene lost 1 base, with 11 bases spanning the gap. CDR3 coding DNA: TGTGCCAGCAGCTTAATTGGGGGAAGGAACACTGAAGCTTTCTTT. It specifies CASSLIGGRNTEAFF.

This clonotype was seen repeatedly, ten times or more. V gene TRBV7-6 combines with J gene TRBJ1-5; D not resolved. CDR3 size: 15 residues. Trimming shortened V by 1 base and J by 4 bases, and 11 bases separated the two germline ends. CDR1 and CDR2 (germline): SGHVS, FNYEAQ. The CDR3 loop reads CASSLEFGLNQPQHF. The CDR3 DNA reads TGTGCCAGCAGCTTAGAATTCGGGCTAAATCAGCCCCAGCATTTT.